This T cell receptor beta chain was identified during a study of CD8 T cell repertoires and HIV-1 epitope variants. Looking at the study overall: Each of Twenty-five Gag and Nef epitope peptides stimulated a separate culture. A roughly ten-day culture received IL-2, IL-7 and IL-15 on days 3 and 7. 1M T cells were kept uncultured as a baseline.

Concerning this clone: What it binds is not known.

Germline lookup yields CDR1 SGHVS and CDR2 FQNEAQ. This CDR3 is built from 16 residues. V was pared by 6 bases and J by 7 bases, with 22 bases between. Survey-depth immunoSEQ sequencing covered TCR beta CDR3 regions. The table came from immunoSEQ multiplex PCR; TCRdb's copy has only in-frame clones and leaves some out. The sample gives approximately 5,000 clones, about 60% of which show up once; around 43% is in the top ten. Sequencing was done on a sample of cultured CD8+ T cells derived from PBMCs. The receptor's source is a male donor with HIV. The chain carries TRBV7-8 and TRBJ1-5; D is perhaps TRBD1 (5 bases). The CDR3 bases are TGTGCCAGCAGTCTTACCCAGGTCGGGGCAGGGCAGCCCCAGCATTTT. Translated, it gives CASSLTQVGAGQPQHF.